The clone carrying this TCR beta chain was recorded many times. Its antigen remains unidentified. Making TCR cDNA involved 5'RACE template switching, which added UMIs and a universal primer site. Each CDR3 protein gets one entry after TCRdb re-called the 5' RACE reads with MiXCR. The sample consists of hundreds of thousands of distinct CDR3 sequences, about 7.8% of them appearing once. Germline CDR1 reads SGHTA; CDR2 reads FQGNSA. With 6 bases clipped from V and 2 bases from J, the junction kept 5 bases outside the gene matches. The CDR3 is 15 amino acids. This sample stems from a study of T cells after yellow fever vaccination. Points from the study as a whole: At under 98% for CD4 and 70% to 90% for CD8, most primary-vaccination clones showed up again after the booster. The secondary response was weaker, and its peak arrived faster, on day 5 versus 15.

The receptor comes from a man younger than 35 who received the YFV17D yellow fever vaccine. The sequencing here drew on PBMCs, taken roughly 47 days after the first yellow fever vaccination. The chain carries TRBV7-2 and TRBJ2-3; the match to TRBD2 covers 10 bases. The CDR3: CASRLAGAVTDTQYF. The CDR3 region has the DNA TGTGCCAGCAGGCTAGCGGGGGCCGTCACAGATACGCAGTATTTT.